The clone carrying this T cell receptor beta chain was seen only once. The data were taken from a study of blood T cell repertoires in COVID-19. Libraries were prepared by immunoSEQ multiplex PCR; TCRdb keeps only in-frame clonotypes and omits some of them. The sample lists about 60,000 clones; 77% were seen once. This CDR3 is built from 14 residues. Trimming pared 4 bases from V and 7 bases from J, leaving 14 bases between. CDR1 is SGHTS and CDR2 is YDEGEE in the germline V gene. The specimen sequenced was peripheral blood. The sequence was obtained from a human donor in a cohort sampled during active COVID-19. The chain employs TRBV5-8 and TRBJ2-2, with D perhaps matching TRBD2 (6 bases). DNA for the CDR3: TGTGCCAGCAGCCAAATGCGGGGAAACGGGGAGCTGTTTTTT. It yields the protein CASSQMRGNGELFF.